Following are 30 T cell receptor beta chains from one sample sequenced in a study of T cells in women clearing cervical HPV infection. Produced via immunoSEQ multiplex PCR; TCRdb's table is partial and in-frame only. Its clone listing holds tens of thousands of clones. Sequenced material: blood buffy coat. The source is a woman between 18 and 70 years old with a cervical HPV16 infection that either progressed to CIN3+ or cleared (not recorded which).

Of note for this clone: Read sequence stops 3 residues before the CDR3 end, and the germline J gene provides the missing end. V is TRBV20-1 and J is TRBJ2-3; 8 bases are a match to TRBD2. V lost 3 bases to trimming and J lost 3 bases; unmatched junction nucleotides: 5. Germline V lookup: CDR1 DFQATT, CDR2 SNEGSKA (reference sequence). The CDR3 is 14 residues long. The sequenced part of the CDR3 DNA is TGCAGTGCTAGGCCGGGACTAGGGACAGATACG. Protein sequence: CSARPGLGTDT. The entire CDR3 protein is CSARPGLGTDTQYF.

In the case of this clone: Read sequence stops 3 residues before the CDR3 end, and the germline J gene provides the missing end. The chain uses TRBV11-2 and TRBJ2-5; the D gene is possibly TRBD2 (6 bases). This CDR3 contains 15 residues. Deletions cut 5 bases from V and 0 bases from J, with 13 bases between. CDR1 is SGHAT and CDR2 is FQNNGV in the germline V gene. The sequenced CDR3 bases are TGTGCCAGCAGCCCCTCCCCTAGCGACCAAGAGACC. Its protein is CASSPSPSDQET. The full CDR3 reads CASSPSPSDQETQYF.

As regards this clone: With the read ending 3 residues before the CDR3 end, the germline J gene is used to fill in that end. V usage is TRBV18 and J usage is TRBJ1-2, with D tentatively TRBD1 (6 bases). This CDR3 has 13 amino acids. CDR1 and CDR2 (germline): KGHSH, LQKENI. CDR3 DNA, as far as it was read: TGTGCCAGCTCACCTAGGGACAACTACGAC. Encoded protein: CASSPRDNYD. The full CDR3 sequence reads CASSPRDNYDYTF.

A word on this clone: With the read ending 3 residues before the CDR3 end, the germline J gene is used to fill in that end. The gene calls are TRBV30 and TRBJ2-5; the match to TRBD2 covers 12 bases. This CDR3 region has 13 residues. Germline CDR1 and CDR2: GTSNPN and SVGIG (reference sequence). Trimming cost V 6 bases and J 5 bases; bases outside gene matches: 4. The sequenced CDR3 bases are TGTGCCTGTCCCCTAGCGGGAGGGGAGACC. This sequence encodes CACPLAGGET. Given in full, the CDR3 is CACPLAGGETQYF.

As to this clone: The DNA ends 3 residues before the CDR3 does, and the rest of the CDR3 is filled in from the germline J gene. This chain uses TRBV11-2 with TRBJ2-1, with D unclear. CDR3 length: 15 residues. V lost 3 bases and J 0 bases, leaving 9 bases between the germline ends. The germline V gene has CDR1 SGHAT and CDR2 FQNNGV. The part of the CDR3 DNA that was read is TGTGCCAGCAGCTTGGAGCACAGCTCCTACAATGAG. Residues: CASSLEHSSYNE. The CDR3 in its entirety is CASSLEHSSYNEQFF.

On this clone itself: Read coverage stops 3 residues before the CDR3 terminus; the germline J gene supplies the remainder. The rearrangement joins TRBV5-1 to TRBJ1-2; TRBD1 agrees at 11 bases. Germline CDR1 reads SGHRS; CDR2 reads YFSETQ. CDR3 length equals 15 residues. Trimming cost V 4 bases and J 6 bases; bases outside gene matches: 8. CDR3 DNA, as far as it was read: TGCGCCAGCAGCCTGGGACAGGGGGGAATCCATGGC. Translated: CASSLGQGGIHG. The whole CDR3 reads CASSLGQGGIHGYTF. The complete variable domain, with remaining parts taken from reference TRBV5-1 and TRBJ1-2, reads KAGVTQTPRYLIKTRGQQVTLSCSPISGHRSVSWYQQTPGQGLQFLFEYFSETQRNKGNFPGRFSGRQFSNSRSEMNVSTLELGDSALYLCASSLGQGGIHGYTFGSGTRLTVV.

On this clone itself: The read stops 3 residues short of the end of the CDR3; the missing end is completed from the germline J gene. The chain carries TRBV10-3 and TRBJ2-3; possibly TRBD2 for D (6 bases). The germline gives CDR1 ENHRY, CDR2 SYGVKD. V was cut by 3 bases and J by 2 bases, with 12 bases left in between. The CDR3 has 15 amino acids. The CDR3 reads CAISDGTSHTDTQYF. The CDR3 DNA, read in part, is TGTGCCATCAGTGACGGGACTTCCCACACAGATACG.

As regards this clone: The CDR3 end falls 3 residues outside the read, so it is completed with the germline J gene. The chain is built from TRBV19 and TRBJ2-3; 9 nucleotides align to TRBD1. Germline lookup yields CDR1 LNHDA and CDR2 SQIVND (reference sequence). This CDR3 is built from 15 residues. The sequenced part of the CDR3 DNA is TGTGCCAGTAGTATCTCCGGGACAGGGTATCAGCCG. This codes for CASSISGTGYQP. Given in full, the CDR3 is CASSISGTGYQPQYF.

As concerns this clone: The read stops 3 residues short of the end of the CDR3; the missing end is completed from the germline J gene. The chain links TRBV27 to TRBJ2-3, with 11 bases matching TRBD2. The CDR3 contains 15 residues. With V trimmed by 4 bases and J by 2 bases, 2 bases remained unmatched. CDR1 is MNHEY, CDR2 SMNVEV, per germline (reference sequence). This CDR3 is CASSSLAGDTDTQYF. The sequenced CDR3 bases are TGTGCCAGCAGTTCACTAGCGGGGGACACAGATACG.

This clone shows up as medium-sized by frequency. The sequenced part of the CDR3 DNA is TGCAGTGCTAGGCCGGGACAGGGATTCAATGAG. It yields the protein CSARPGQGFNE. The whole CDR3 protein is CSARPGQGFNEQFF. This rearrangement joins TRBV20-1 to TRBJ2-1; TRBD1 matches at 9 bases. The DNA ends 3 residues before the CDR3 does, and the rest of the CDR3 is filled in from the germline J gene. Germline assignment: CDR1 DFQATT and CDR2 SNEGSKA (reference sequence). Trimming cost V 3 bases and J 6 bases; bases outside gene matches: 6. The CDR3 runs 14 residues.

On this clone itself: The read ends 3 residues shy of where the CDR3 ends; the end is completed using the germline J gene. V gene TRBV6-1 combines with J gene TRBJ1-4; D unresolved. Germline-derived CDR1 and CDR2 are MNHNS and SASEGT. The CDR3 contains 16 residues. Trimming removed 0 bases at V and 2 bases at J, with 10 bases between. CDR3 DNA, as far as it was read: TGTGCCAGCAGTGAAGCGCTTGGCGGCACTAATGAAAAA. This gives the protein CASSEALGGTNEK. The entire CDR3 protein reads CASSEALGGTNEKLFF.

On this clone itself: The CDR3 goes on 3 residues after the read ends, and that part is filled in from the germline J gene. The V gene is TRBV13, the J gene TRBJ2-2, with D tentatively TRBD1 (6 bases). This CDR3 is 13 amino acids long. CDR1 and CDR2 (germline): PRHDT, FYEKMQ (reference sequence). V was trimmed by 6 bases and J by 6 bases, leaving 11 bases between them. The part of the CDR3 DNA that was read is TGTGCCAGCAGACAGGGTCGAGCCGGGGAG. Protein: CASRQGRAGE. The whole CDR3 sequence is CASRQGRAGELFF.

For this clone: The CDR3 end falls 3 residues outside the read, so it is completed with the germline J gene. The genes are TRBV12-3 or TRBV12-4 and TRBJ1-2; D not certain. Trimming left V 6 bases short and J 2 bases short, with 16 bases between. This CDR3 contains 15 residues. The CDR3 region is CASSPSPAGNYGYTF. The DNA read from the CDR3 is TGTGCCAGCAGCCCCTCCCCGGCAGGAAACTATGGC.

On this clone: The CDR3 end is not reached by the read, which stops 3 residues before it; the germline J gene fills it in. The genes are TRBV6-2 or TRBV6-3 and TRBJ2-3, with D perhaps matching TRBD1 or TRBD2 (5 bases each). Trimming shortened V by 6 bases and J by 3 bases, and 10 bases separated the two germline ends. The CDR3 spans 13 residues. Per germline, CDR1 MNHEY and CDR2 SVGEGT. The part of the CDR3 DNA that was read is TGTGCCAGCAGCCAGGGAGTTACAGATACG. The encoded protein is CASSQGVTDT. The full-length CDR3 reads as CASSQGVTDTQYF.

A word on this clone: The read falls 3 residues short of the CDR3 end, and the missing part is taken from the germline J gene. The chain couples TRBV11-2 to TRBJ2-7, with D hard to call. Germline lookup yields CDR1 SGHAT and CDR2 FQNNGV. V lost 1 base to trimming and J lost 2 bases, with 3 bases between them. CDR3 size: 12 residues. The part of the CDR3 DNA that was read is TGTGCCAGCAGCTTAGTCACCTACGAG. Translation: CASSLVTYE. The whole CDR3 reads CASSLVTYEQYF.

Note on this clone: Read coverage stops 3 residues before the CDR3 terminus; the germline J gene supplies the remainder. The genes are TRBV2 and TRBJ2-7; possibly TRBD1 for D (5 bases). Germline V gene lookup returns CDR1 SNHLY and CDR2 FYNNEI. Deletions cut 7 bases from V and 4 bases from J, with 8 bases between. The CDR3 covers 11 residues. CDR3 bases read: TGTGCCAGCAAAGGGGATTACGAG. Translation gives CASKGDYE. The entire CDR3 protein reads CASKGDYEQYF.

In the case of this clone: The missing CDR3 end, 3 residues past where the read stops, is filled in from the germline J gene. The chain joins TRBV11-2 to TRBJ2-7; D is unresolved. This CDR3 is built from 11 residues. Per the germline V gene, CDR1 is SGHAT and CDR2 is FQNNGV. V lost 4 bases, J lost 1 base, and 2 bases lay in between. The CDR3 loop reads CASSSSYEQYF. Incomplete CDR3 DNA: TGTGCCAGCAGCTCTTCCTACGAG.

Worth noting for this clone: The observed sequence ends 3 residues before the CDR3 terminus, with the missing tail filled in from the germline J gene. This rearrangement joins TRBV28 to TRBJ2-7; 8 nucleotides align to TRBD1. CDR3 size: 14 residues. With 5 bases clipped from V and 3 bases from J, the junction kept 6 bases outside the gene matches. In germline, CDR1 is MDHEN, CDR2 SYDVKM. CDR3 sequence: CASSPTTGVYEQYF. Partial CDR3 DNA: TGTGCCAGCAGTCCAACGACAGGGGTCTACGAG.

A note on this clone: Read data end 3 residues before the CDR3 end; the end is taken from the germline J gene. The gene calls are TRBV5-1 and TRBJ1-1; 10 nucleotides agree with TRBD1. CDR3 length: 15 residues. CDR1 and CDR2 from the germline V gene are SGHRS and YFSETQ. Germline trimming cut 4 bases from V and 5 bases from J; bases unmatched to any gene: 8. This CDR3 is CASSVPGQGRTEAFF. Incomplete CDR3 DNA: TGCGCCAGCAGCGTACCGGGACAGGGGCGGACTGAA.

CDR3 bases read: TGTGCCTGCGATACTAGCGGATCCTACAATGAG. Protein sequence: CACDTSGSYNE. The full CDR3 reads CACDTSGSYNEQFF. The chain combines TRBV30 with TRBJ2-1; 8 bases agree with TRBD2. The sequence runs out 3 residues before the end of the CDR3; the remainder is reconstructed from the germline J gene. Germline CDR1 reads GTSNPN; CDR2 reads SVGIG (reference sequence). The CDR3 spans 14 residues. With V trimmed by 6 bases and J by 1 base, 5 bases remained unmatched.

To note about this clone: The read gets to within 3 residues of the CDR3 end, and the germline J gene fills in the rest. The gene calls are TRBV7-6 and TRBJ1-3, with D perhaps matching TRBD1 (5 bases). The CDR3 loop spans 17 amino acids. The V end was cut by 1 base, the J end by 0 bases, with 13 bases between. The germline CDR1 and CDR2 sequences are SGHVS and FNYEAQ. The sequenced part of the CDR3 DNA is TGTGCCAGCAGCTTAGTTGGCAGGGAAATCTCTGGAAACACC. Translated: CASSLVGREISGNT. The entire CDR3 protein is CASSLVGREISGNTIYF. The full variable domain, with the rest looked up from reference TRBV7-6 and TRBJ1-3, is GAGVSQSPRYKVTKRGQDVALRCDPISGHVSLYWYRQALGQGPEFLTYFNYEAQQDKSGLPNDRFSAERPEGSISTLTIQRTEQRDSAMYRCASSLVGREISGNTIYFGEGSWLTVV.

Incomplete CDR3 DNA: TGTGCCAGCAGCGCTAGGACGGGGGGGGCCGGGGAG. It is translated as CASSARTGGAGE. In full, the CDR3 is CASSARTGGAGELFF. V and J are TRBV7-6 and TRBJ2-2; 8 nucleotides line up with TRBD2. The read halts 3 residues ahead of the CDR3 end, with the missing end drawn from the germline J gene. The CDR3 length is 15 residues. Unmatched junction bases numbered 8, after V lost 5 bases and J lost 6 bases. Germline CDR1 reads SGHVS; CDR2 reads FNYEAQ.

As for this clone: The read falls 3 residues short of the CDR3 end, and the missing part is taken from the germline J gene. The V gene is TRBV18, the J gene TRBJ1-2; D gene ambiguous. Germline V gives CDR1 KGHSH, CDR2 LQKENI. CDR3 length equals 16 residues. CDR3 DNA (partial): TGTGCCAGCTCACCACCTCGGGCTAGCGGTTACAATGAC. Encoded protein: CASSPPRASGYND. The whole CDR3 is CASSPPRASGYNDYTF.

A remark on this clone: The observed sequence ends 3 residues before the CDR3 terminus, with the missing tail filled in from the germline J gene. This chain links TRBV5-4 with TRBJ2-7; D gene uncertain. The V and J ends lost 0 bases and 3 bases respectively, with 7 bases between them. This CDR3 spans 13 amino acids. The germline CDR1 and CDR2 sequences are SGHNT and YYREEE (reference sequence). The CDR3: CASSLVNSYEQYF. The sequenced CDR3 bases are TGTGCCAGCAGCTTGGTCAACAGCTACGAG. Together with reference TRBV5-4 and TRBJ2-7, the CDR3 gives the full variable domain: ETGVTQSPTHLIKTRGQQVTLRCSSQSGHNTVSWYQQALGQGPQFIFQYYREEENGRGNFPPRFSGLQFPNYSSELNVNALELDDSALYLCASSLVNSYEQYFGPGTRLTVT.

The CDR3 region is CASSAGVAGFTPSVDTQYF. Incomplete CDR3 DNA: TGTGCCAGCAGCGCGGGGGTAGCGGGGTTTACACCCTCGGTCGATACG. V and J are TRBV9 and TRBJ2-3; TRBD2 matches at 8 bases. The CDR3 extends 3 residues past the end of the read, so its final part is completed from the germline J gene. J was trimmed by 6 bases and V by 3 bases; bases with no gene match: 21. This CDR3 is 19 amino acids long. The germline V gene encodes CDR1 SGDLS and CDR2 YYNGEE. Drawing the rest from reference TRBV9 and TRBJ2-3, the complete variable domain is DSGVTQTPKHLITATGQRVTLRCSPRSGDLSVYWYQQSLDQGLQFLIQYYNGEERAKGNILERFSAQQFPDLHSELNLSSLELGDSALYFCASSAGVAGFTPSVDTQYFGPGTRLTVL.

Points on this clone: The CDR3 is cut off 3 residues early in the read; its end comes from the germline J gene. This chain connects TRBV5-6 to TRBJ1-1; no reliable D call. From germline, CDR1 is SGHDT and CDR2 YYEEEE. CDR3 size: 13 residues. V was trimmed by 7 bases and J by 1 base, leaving 11 bases between them. Partial CDR3 DNA: TGTGCCAGCGGCGACTCTCGGAACACTGAA. This gives the protein CASGDSRNTE. The entire CDR3 sequence reads CASGDSRNTEAFF.

With respect to this clone: The read comes to an end 3 residues before the CDR3 does, leaving the germline J gene to fill in the end. V usage is TRBV19 and J usage is TRBJ2-3, with D tentatively TRBD1 or TRBD2 (5 bases each). Trimming stripped 3 bases from V and 3 bases from J, with 7 bases between. The CDR3 runs to 13 residues. Germline V lookup: CDR1 LNHDA, CDR2 SQIVND (reference sequence). CDR3 bases read: TGTGCCAGTAGTATGAGGGGAACAGATACG. Translation gives CASSMRGTDT. The complete CDR3 reads CASSMRGTDTQYF.

To note about this clone: The read ends 3 residues early relative to the CDR3; the germline J gene fills the gap. The chain recombines TRBV6-1 with TRBJ1-4; 10 bases line up with TRBD1. V trimming: 2 bases; J trimming: 7 bases; junction bases outside the gene matches: 13. CDR1 is MNHNS, CDR2 SASEGT, per germline. This CDR3 spans 18 amino acids. The CDR3 protein is CASSESRDRGRESEKLFF. CDR3 bases read: TGTGCCAGCAGTGAAAGTCGTGACAGGGGGCGGGAGAGTGAAAAA.

CDR3 DNA, as far as it was read: TGCAGTGCTAGGAGGGGGATTTTCACAGATACG. It yields the protein CSARRGIFTDT. The full CDR3 is CSARRGIFTDTQYF. V and J are TRBV20-1 and TRBJ2-3, with D maybe TRBD1 (6 bases). The missing CDR3 end, 3 residues past where the read stops, is filled in from the germline J gene. The germline V gene encodes CDR1 DFQATT and CDR2 SNEGSKA (reference sequence). The CDR3 loop spans 14 amino acids. Trimming cost V 3 bases and J 2 bases, with 12 bases left between them.

On this clone itself: The sequence runs out 3 residues before the end of the CDR3; the remainder is reconstructed from the germline J gene. V usage is TRBV5-6 and J usage is TRBJ1-1; tentative D call: TRBD1 (5 bases). V lost 4 bases and J lost 4, with 17 bases in between. The CDR3 has 15 residues. Germline V gene lookup returns CDR1 SGHDT and CDR2 YYEEEE. Partial CDR3 DNA: TGTGCCAGCAGCCTAAGCCCCTCCGGGGGCACTGAA. Amino acids: CASSLSPSGGTE. The whole CDR3 protein is CASSLSPSGGTEAFF.